Below are 5 T cell receptor beta chains sequenced from a single sample in a study of T cells in localized non-small cell lung cancer. The repertoire was sequenced with immunoSEQ multiplex PCR; TCRdb's copy has only in-frame clones and lacks some. The table records about 33,000 clones, 80% to 90% of them present only once. The sample was peripheral blood, taken before any cancer treatment. Receptors originate from a male donor older than 55 with stage III lung adenocarcinoma.

The chain combines TRBV18 with TRBJ1-3; no clear D gene. CDR1 and CDR2 (germline): KGHSH, LQKENI. Trimming cost V 3 bases and J 0 bases, with 15 bases left between them. CDR3 length: 17 amino acids. This CDR3 is CASSPRTRDSSGNTIYF. The DNA for the CDR3 is TGTGCCAGCTCACCGAGGACCAGAGACTCCTCTGGAAACACCATATATTTT.

The chain combines TRBV29-1 with TRBJ2-7, with 8 bases aligning to TRBD1. The CDR3 is 15 amino acids. The V segment lost 5 bases and the J segment 0 bases; nucleotides outside the gene matches: 9. Per the germline V gene, CDR1 is SQVTM and CDR2 is ANQGSEA. The CDR3 sequence: CSVRFGTGSSYEQYF. The CDR3 bases are TGCAGCGTTCGATTTGGGACAGGTAGCTCCTACGAGCAGTACTTC.

The genes are TRBV2 and TRBJ2-1; 13 nucleotides agree with TRBD2. The CDR3 spans 15 residues. Germline assignment: CDR1 SNHLY and CDR2 FYNNEI. V trimming: 6 bases; J trimming: 7 bases; junction bases outside the gene matches: 6. The chain's CDR3 is CASRSRTSGRNEQFF. The CDR3 bases are TGTGCCAGCAGAAGCCGGACTAGCGGGAGAAATGAGCAGTTCTTC.

In this sample, this clone turned up once. This chain links TRBV28 with TRBJ2-2; 12 nucleotides align to TRBD2. V shed 7 bases and J 4 bases; nucleotides not matched to a gene: 4. This CDR3 is built from 15 residues. Germline loops: CDR1 MDHEN, CDR2 SYDVKM. CDR3 DNA: TGTGCCAGCACCATGGGACTAGCGGGCACCGGGGAGCTGTTTTTT. This encodes CASTMGLAGTGELFF.

This clone was seen a single time. V usage is TRBV4-2 and J usage is TRBJ2-2, with 11 bases fitting TRBD2. CDR3 length: 16 residues. CDR1 is LGHNA and CDR2 is YNFKEQ in the germline V gene. V lost 0 bases, J lost 5 bases, and 2 bases stayed unmatched. This chain's CDR3 is CASSQETSGVTGELFF. CDR3 DNA sequence: TGTGCCAGCAGCCAAGAGACTAGCGGGGTGACCGGGGAGCTGTTTTTT.